A selection of T cell receptor beta chains follows, all from one sample in a study of T cells in narcolepsy. Data came from immunoSEQ multiplex PCR; TCRdb stores just in-frame clones and leaves some out. The sample has some 19,000 clones; over 75% are singletons. The source material was memory (CD45RA-) CD4+ T cells from blood. These receptors were taken from a human donor in good health. CDR3s include the opening cysteine and the closing phenylalanine or tryptophan. A D gene is named only where the DNA matches it firmly. Rows may omit the clone size; those that give it use once, few, many or a size class.

.	.	TRBV19	TRBJ2-1	TGTGCCAGTAGCCCCCGGAAGGGTTTCGACAATGAGCAGTTCTTC	CASSPRKGFDNEQFF
.	once	TRBV2	TRBJ1-4	TGTGCCAGCAAAAGGGACATAATGAATGAAAAACTGTTTTTT	CASKRDIMNEKLFF
.	.	TRBV5-1	TRBJ1-1	TGCGCCAGCAGCGGAGTTCGGGGACTGAACACTGAAGCTTTCTTT	CASSGVRGLNTEAFF
.	.	TRBV30	TRBJ1-2	TGTGCCTGGAGTACGTCTCGTGGCTACACCTTC	CAWSTSRGYTF
TRBD1	.	TRBV14	TRBJ2-2	TGTGCCAGCAGCCAAGGACAGGGACCCACCGGGGAGCTGTTTTTT	CASSQGQGPTGELFF
.	.	TRBV11-1	TRBJ2-7	TGTGCCAGCAGCTTAGAAGTAAGGGGTCGGCTGGGAGAGCAGTACTTC	CASSLEVRGRLGEQYF
TRBD2	.	TRBV7-2	TRBJ2-7	TGTGCCAGCAGCTTCCGGACTAGCGGGAGCGCGGACGAGCAGTACTTC	CASSFRTSGSADEQYF
TRBD1	.	TRBV25-1	TRBJ1-3	TGTGCCAGCGGAATAGGGACAGGGGGGCCAAACACCATATATTTT	CASGIGTGGPNTIYF
.	.	TRBV2	TRBJ2-7	TGTGCCACTTTAGATTTCCGGGACATCTACGAGCAGTACTTC	CATLDFRDIYEQYF
TRBD1	.	TRBV6-6	TRBJ1-1	TGTGCCAGCACCCGGACAGGGAGGTACACTGAAGCTTTCTTT	CASTRTGRYTEAFF
TRBD1	.	TRBV6-5	TRBJ1-1	TGTGCCACGAGCAGGGGGGTGGGCACTGAAGCTTTCTTT	CATSRGVGTEAFF
.	.	TRBV19	TRBJ2-1	TGTGCCAGTAGTGGGTGGGGGGAGAGTGGTTATGAGCAGTTCTTC	CASSGWGESGYEQFF
TRBD2	.	TRBV5-4	TRBJ2-3	TGTGCCAGCAGCCTAGGACTAGCGGGCGATACTAGCACAGATACGCAGTATTTT	CASSLGLAGDTSTDTQYF
TRBD2	.	TRBV19	TRBJ2-2	TGTGCCAGTAGTAGGGCTAGCGGGAGAAGCGGGGAGCTGTTTTTT	CASSRASGRSGELFF
.	.	TRBV14	TRBJ1-1	TGTGCCAGCAGCCAACGGGAGATGAACACTGAAGCTTTCTTT	CASSQREMNTEAFF
.	once	TRBV30	TRBJ1-2	TGTGCCTGGAGTGACAAGAACTATGGCTACACCTTC	CAWSDKNYGYTF
.	.	TRBV15	TRBJ2-6	TGTGCCACCAGCGGGTTAACAGGGTTAGAGTTCTCTGGGGCCAACGTCCTGACTTTC	CATSGLTGLEFSGANVLTF
.	few	TRBV19	TRBJ1-1	TGTGCCAGTAAACACCGGGATCGAGCTTTCTTT	CASKHRDRAFF
TRBD2	.	TRBV7-2	TRBJ2-1	TGTGCCAGCAGGACTAGCGGGGCGTACAATGAGCAGTTCTTC	CASRTSGAYNEQFF
.	.	TRBV11-3	TRBJ2-7	TGTGCCAGCAGCTTAGCGGACGAGCAGTACTTC	CASSLADEQYF
TRBD2	.	TRBV6-5	TRBJ2-1	TGTGCCAGCACCCTGACTAGCTCCCAGTACAATGAGCAGTTCTTC	CASTLTSSQYNEQFF
.	.	TRBV19	TRBJ1-2	TGTGCCAGTAGTATAGACCTGACTCGCGGTGGCTACACCTTC	CASSIDLTRGGYTF
TRBD1	.	TRBV28	TRBJ1-2	TGTGCCAGCAGCCCCGGGAGGGACAGGGGCTATGGCTACACCTTC	CASSPGRDRGYGYTF
TRBD1	.	TRBV23-1	TRBJ1-2	TGCGCCAGCAGTCAAGACAGGGGGCGCGGAGGCTACACCTTC	CASSQDRGRGGYTF